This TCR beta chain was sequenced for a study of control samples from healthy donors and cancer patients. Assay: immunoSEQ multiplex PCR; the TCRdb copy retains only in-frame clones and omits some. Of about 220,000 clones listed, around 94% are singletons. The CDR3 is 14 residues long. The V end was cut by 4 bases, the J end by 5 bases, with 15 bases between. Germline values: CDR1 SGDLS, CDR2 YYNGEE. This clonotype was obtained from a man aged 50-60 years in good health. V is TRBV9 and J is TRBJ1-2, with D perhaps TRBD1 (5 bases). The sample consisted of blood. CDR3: CASSPPGAIYGYTF. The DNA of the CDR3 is TGTGCCAGCAGCCCCCCCGGGGCCATTTATGGCTACACCTTC.